This T cell receptor beta chain is drawn from a study of T cells in Graves' hyperthyroidism and ophthalmopathy. The wider study: Pretreatment peripheral blood was obtained at initial diagnosis. The study's findings and limits: Ophthalmopathy prediction by the model preceded onset by a median about 6.3 months. From stable hyperthyroidism, ophthalmopathy was separated by a 13 V-J model.

Comment on this clonotype: Its cognate antigen is unknown.

Amplification yielded TCR beta CDR3 regions, with RNA transcripts as the source. HTBI primers drove first-round RT-PCR of the TCR CDR3. One entry per CDR3 protein, called by TCRdb with MiXCR from the multiplex PCR reads. The sample lists around 600,000 distinct CDR3 sequences; 12% to 15% were seen once. CDR3 length: 17 amino acids. Germline V CDR1 and CDR2: MGHRA, YSYEKL. V trimming: 1 base; J trimming: 5 bases; junction bases outside the gene matches: 12. Individuals with ophthalmopathy presented a Clinical Activity Score of at least 3, a NOSPECS grade of at least 4 and a duration under 3 months. The source material was blood. The V and J genes are TRBV4-1 and TRBJ1-1; TRBD1 agrees at 8 bases. The sequence was collected from a woman aged 18-30 years with Graves' ophthalmopathy. DNA for the CDR3: TGCGCCAGCAGCCAAGGGGGGCCGGGACAGGATTTAACTGAAGCTTTCTTT. Protein sequence: CASSQGGPGQDLTEAFF.